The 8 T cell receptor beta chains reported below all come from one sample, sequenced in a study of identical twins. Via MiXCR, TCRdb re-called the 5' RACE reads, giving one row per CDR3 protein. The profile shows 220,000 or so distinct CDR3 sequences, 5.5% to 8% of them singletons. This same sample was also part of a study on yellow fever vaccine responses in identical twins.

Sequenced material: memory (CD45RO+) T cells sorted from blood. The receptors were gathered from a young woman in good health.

The CDR3 region is CSVEEGARGAFF. In nucleotides, the CDR3 is TGCAGCGTTGAAGAGGGGGCTCGGGGAGCTTTCTTT. V usage is TRBV29-1 and J usage is TRBJ1-1; D perhaps matches TRBD1 (6 bases). The germline CDR1 and CDR2 sequences are SQVTM and ANQGSEA. This CDR3 has 12 residues. V dropped 0 bases and J dropped 10 bases, with 12 bases sitting between them.

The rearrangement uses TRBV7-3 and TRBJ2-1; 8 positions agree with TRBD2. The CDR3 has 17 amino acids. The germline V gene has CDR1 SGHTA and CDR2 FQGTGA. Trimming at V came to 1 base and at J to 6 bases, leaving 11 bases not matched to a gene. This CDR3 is CASSLSGRTLLGNEQFF. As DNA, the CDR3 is TGTGCCAGCAGCTTAAGCGGGAGGACTCTCCTCGGCAATGAGCAGTTCTTC.

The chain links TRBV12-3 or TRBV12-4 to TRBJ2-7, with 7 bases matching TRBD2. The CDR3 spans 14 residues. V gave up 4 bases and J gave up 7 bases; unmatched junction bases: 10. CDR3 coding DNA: TGTGCCAGCAGTTCAACTGCGGGGGTGCTGGAGCAGTACTTC. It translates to CASSSTAGVLEQYF.

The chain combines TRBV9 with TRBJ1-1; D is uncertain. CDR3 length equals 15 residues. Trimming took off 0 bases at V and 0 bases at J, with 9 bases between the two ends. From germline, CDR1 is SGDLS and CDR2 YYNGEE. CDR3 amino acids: CASSVAVQLNTEAFF. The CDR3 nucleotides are TGTGCCAGCAGCGTAGCTGTACAGTTGAACACTGAAGCTTTCTTT.

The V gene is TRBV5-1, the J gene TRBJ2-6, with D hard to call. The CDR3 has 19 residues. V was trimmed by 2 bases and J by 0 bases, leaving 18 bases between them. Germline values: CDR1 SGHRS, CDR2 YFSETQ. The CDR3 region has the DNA TGCGCCAGCAGCTTTGTTAGAAGTGGCCAAAGCTCTGGGGCCAACGTCCTGACTTTC. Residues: CASSFVRSGQSSGANVLTF. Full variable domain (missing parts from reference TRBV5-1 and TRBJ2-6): KAGVTQTPRYLIKTRGQQVTLSCSPISGHRSVSWYQQTPGQGLQFLFEYFSETQRNKGNFPGRFSGRQFSNSRSEMNVSTLELGDSALYLCASSFVRSGQSSGANVLTFGAGSRLTVL.

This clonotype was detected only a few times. Here the CDR3 DNA reads TGCAGTGCTAGACAGGATGGAAACACCATATATTTT. Translated, it gives CSARQDGNTIYF. The rearrangement uses TRBV20-1 and TRBJ1-3; D is unresolved. This CDR3 region has 12 residues. V dropped 2 bases and J dropped 3 bases, with 5 bases sitting between them. Per the germline V gene, CDR1 is DFQATT and CDR2 is SNEGSKA (reference sequence).

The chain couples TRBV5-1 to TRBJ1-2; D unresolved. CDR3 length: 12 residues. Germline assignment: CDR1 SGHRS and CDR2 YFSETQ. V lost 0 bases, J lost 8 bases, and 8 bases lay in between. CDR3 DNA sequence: TGCGCCAGCAGCTTGGGGGTATCGGGCTACACCTTC. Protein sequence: CASSLGVSGYTF.

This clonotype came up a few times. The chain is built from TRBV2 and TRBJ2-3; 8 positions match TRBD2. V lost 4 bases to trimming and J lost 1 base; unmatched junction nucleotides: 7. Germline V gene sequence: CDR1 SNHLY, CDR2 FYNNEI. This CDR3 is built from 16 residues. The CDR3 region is CASSGKGGGRTDTQYF. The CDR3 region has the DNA TGTGCCAGCAGTGGGAAGGGCGGGGGGCGCACAGATACGCAGTATTTT.